The 22 T cell receptor beta chains below were found in one sample sequenced in a study of T cells in narcolepsy. Clones were read by immunoSEQ multiplex PCR, and TCRdb kept only the in-frame ones, dropping some. The table lists approximately 30,000 clones, 75% to 90% of them singletons. Specimen: memory (CD45RA-) CD4+ T cells from blood. Every receptor here comes from a human donor in good health.

This chain joins TRBV13 and TRBJ2-1; D is perhaps TRBD1 (5 bases). The V gene's germline CDR1 is PRHDT and CDR2 FYEKMQ (reference sequence). V dropped 2 bases and J dropped 8 bases, with 19 bases sitting between them. The CDR3 is 16 residues long. The CDR3: CASSLFSAGSADEQFF. The CDR3 DNA reads as TGTGCCAGCAGCTTATTCTCCGCAGGGTCTGCAGATGAGCAGTTCTTC. Variable domain in full (rest from reference TRBV13 and TRBJ2-1): AAGVIQSPRHLIKEKRETATLKCYPIPRHDTVYWYQQGPGQDPQFLISFYEKMQSDKGSIPDRFSAQQFSDYHSELNMSSLELGDSALYFCASSLFSAGSADEQFFGPGTRLTVL.

The V and J genes are TRBV30 and TRBJ2-7, with no clear D. V lost 0 bases and J lost 3, with 6 bases in between. The germline V gene encodes CDR1 GTSNPN and CDR2 SVGIG (reference sequence). The CDR3 extends over 12 amino acids. CDR3 sequence reads: CAWSVGLYEQYF. The CDR3 DNA reads TGTGCCTGGAGTGTAGGGCTCTACGAGCAGTACTTC.

The chain links TRBV9 to TRBJ2-1; a weak D match, TRBD2 (5 bases). V was shortened by 3 bases and J by 4 bases, with 14 bases between the two germline ends. CDR3 size: 15 residues. Germline-derived CDR1 and CDR2 are SGDLS and YYNGEE. The CDR3 spells CASSAPGTAYNEQFF. The CDR3 DNA reads as TGTGCCAGCAGCGCCCCGGGAACCGCGTACAATGAGCAGTTCTTC.

Of note for this clone: Other DNA sequences in this sample translate to the same CDR3. The chain links TRBV12-5 to TRBJ1-1, with a possible D match to TRBD1 (6 bases). Germline V gives CDR1 LGHNT, CDR2 FRNRAP. V lost 9 bases, J lost 8 bases, and 19 bases lay in between. CDR3 length: 13 residues. CDR3 region: CASRSGGGTEAFF. The CDR3 nucleotides read TGTGCTAGCCGGTCTGGGGGGGGCACCGAAGCTTTCTTT.

The rearrangement links TRBV7-2 to TRBJ2-7, with 11 nucleotides matching TRBD2. V trimming: 1 base; J trimming: 4 bases; junction bases outside the gene matches: 12. This CDR3 is built from 18 residues. Germline-derived CDR1 and CDR2 are SGHTA and FQGNSA. CDR3 amino acids: CASSLGIAGGARVYEQYF. The CDR3, as DNA: TGTGCCAGCAGCTTAGGGATAGCGGGGGGGGCCAGGGTGTACGAGCAGTACTTC.

There are a few counts of this clone. The V and J genes are TRBV2 and TRBJ2-7; D is perhaps TRBD1 (6 bases). The CDR3 length is 14 residues. Germline CDR1 SNHLY, CDR2 FYNNEI. Trimming pared 8 bases from V and 3 bases from J, leaving 17 bases between. CDR3 sequence (DNA): TGTGCCAGCGGCGCGGACAGTCCTTTCTACGAGCAGTACTTC. It translates to CASGADSPFYEQYF.

The V gene is TRBV7-7, the J gene TRBJ2-3; 11 bases map to TRBD2. The J segment lost 4 bases and the V segment lost 2 bases, leaving 11 bases of the junction unmatched. Looked up from germline, CDR1 is SSHAT and CDR2 is FNYEAQ (reference sequence). The CDR3 runs to 18 residues. CDR3 nucleotide sequence: TGTGCCAGCAGCTTAAGGCTAGCGGGGGGCCGAGCGTCAGATACGCAGTATTTT. Its translation: CASSLRLAGGRASDTQYF.

The V and J genes are TRBV9 and TRBJ1-2; 7 nucleotides line up with TRBD1. The CDR3 has 15 residues. Germline V gene sequence: CDR1 SGDLS, CDR2 YYNGEE. After removal of 2 bases from V and 0 bases from J, the junction contained 4 bases not matched to a gene. CDR3 sequence (DNA): TGTGCCAGCAGCGTCGGACAGGATCCTAACTATGGCTACACCTTC. As protein: CASSVGQDPNYGYTF.

This clone has just one count. The chain employs TRBV5-4 and TRBJ2-1, with 8 bases that match TRBD2. V dropped 0 bases and J dropped 6; count of bases not matched to a gene: 5. CDR1 is SGHNT and CDR2 is YYREEE in the germline V gene (reference sequence). The CDR3 extends over 15 amino acids. The CDR3 DNA follows: TGTGCCAGCAGCTTGGCGGGGGGGATACTCAATGAGCAGTTCTTC. The encoded protein is CASSLAGGILNEQFF.

The V call is TRBV10-3, the J call TRBJ1-2, with 10 bases identical to TRBD1. Germline V CDR1 and CDR2: ENHRY, SYGVKD. CDR3 length equals 15 residues. V gave up 4 bases and J gave up 7 bases; unmatched junction bases: 9. The CDR3 loop reads CAISGRTGGSFGYTF. In DNA form, the CDR3 reads TGTGCCATCAGTGGCCGGACAGGGGGATCGTTTGGCTACACCTTC.

J is TRBJ2-2 and V is TRBV6-1; no clear D. The CDR3 length is 15 residues. V was shortened by 5 bases and J by 5 bases, with 15 bases between the two germline ends. The V gene's germline CDR1 is MNHNS and CDR2 SASEGT. For the CDR3, the DNA is TGTGCCAGCAGTCGTCAACTCACCGCTACCGGGGAGCTGTTTTTT. Amino acids: CASSRQLTATGELFF.

This chain uses TRBV2 with TRBJ2-7; the match to TRBD1 covers 9 bases. J was trimmed by 1 base and V by 7 bases; bases with no gene match: 5. The germline CDR1 and CDR2 sequences are SNHLY and FYNNEI. The CDR3 is made up of 14 amino acids. DNA for the CDR3: TGTGCCAGCAAACGCGGGACAGGGTCCTACGAGCAGTACTTC. This codes for CASKRGTGSYEQYF.

The V call is TRBV20-1, the J call TRBJ1-1; D is possibly TRBD1 (6 bases). The CDR3 totals 11 residues. Germline V gene data show CDR1 as DFQATT and CDR2 as SNEGSKA (reference sequence). V shed 2 bases and J shed 8 bases, with 9 bases lying between them. Here the CDR3 reads CSARQTGEAFF. CDR3 DNA: TGCAGTGCTAGACAAACAGGGGAAGCTTTCTTT.

The chain carries TRBV5-1 and TRBJ2-3; 12 nucleotides align to TRBD2. This CDR3 is 18 amino acids long. V shed 0 bases and J 5 bases; nucleotides not matched to a gene: 10. The germline V gene encodes CDR1 SGHRS and CDR2 YFSETQ. In nucleotides, the CDR3 is TGCGCCAGCAGCTTGGGGGACCTAGCGGGGGGGCAGGGAGATACGCAGTATTTT. It codes for CASSLGDLAGGQGDTQYF. The variable domain in full, completed from reference TRBV5-1 and TRBJ2-3, reads KAGVTQTPRYLIKTRGQQVTLSCSPISGHRSVSWYQQTPGQGLQFLFEYFSETQRNKGNFPGRFSGRQFSNSRSEMNVSTLELGDSALYLCASSLGDLAGGQGDTQYFGPGTRLTVL.

This clone was picked up one time. This chain links TRBV7-6 with TRBJ1-1; D unclear. This CDR3 has 13 amino acids. Germline CDR1 SGHVS, CDR2 FNYEAQ. Trimming removed 1 base at V and 1 base at J, with 4 bases between. The CDR3 protein is CASSLGTNTEAFF. For the CDR3, the DNA is TGTGCCAGCAGCTTAGGCACGAACACTGAAGCTTTCTTT. The variable domain in full, with the rest retrieved from reference TRBV7-6 and TRBJ1-1, is GAGVSQSPRYKVTKRGQDVALRCDPISGHVSLYWYRQALGQGPEFLTYFNYEAQQDKSGLPNDRFSAERPEGSISTLTIQRTEQRDSAMYRCASSLGTNTEAFFGQGTRLTVV.

CDR3 protein: CASSLVGQGATDTQYF. The CDR3 DNA reads as TGTGCCAGCAGCTTGGTCGGACAGGGGGCAACAGATACGCAGTATTTT. The genes are TRBV5-4 and TRBJ2-3, with TRBD1 matching over 11 bases. Germline lookup yields CDR1 SGHNT and CDR2 YYREEE (reference sequence). This CDR3 has 16 amino acids. The V and J ends lost 0 bases and 3 bases, in that order; junction bases with no gene match: 3.

V gene TRBV19 combines with J gene TRBJ1-1; the match to TRBD1 covers 9 bases. The V and J ends lost 5 bases and 1 base, in that order; junction bases with no gene match: 5. CDR1 is LNHDA, CDR2 SQIVND, per germline (reference sequence). The CDR3 runs to 15 residues. The CDR3 nucleotides are TGTGCCAGTAGTCCCCTGGACAGGGGGAACACTGAAGCTTTCTTT. This codes for CASSPLDRGNTEAFF.

This sequence joins TRBV20-1 and TRBJ2-5; D gene unclear. The CDR3 spans 10 residues. Trimming removed 5 bases from V and 5 bases from J, with 6 bases in between. Germline CDR1 is DFQATT and CDR2 is SNEGSKA (reference sequence). CDR3 amino acids: CSAPSETQYF. CDR3 DNA: TGCAGTGCTCCGAGTGAGACCCAGTACTTC.

V usage is TRBV7-8 and J usage is TRBJ2-7; possibly TRBD2 for D (6 bases). The length of the CDR3 is 14 residues. Per the germline V gene, CDR1 is SGHVS and CDR2 is FQNEAQ. V lost 5 bases and J lost 2, with 13 bases in between. The CDR3 protein is CASSAVGGTYEQYF. In DNA, the CDR3 is TGTGCCAGCAGCGCCGTGGGGGGAACCTACGAGCAGTACTTC.

The chain joins TRBV18 to TRBJ2-3; D ambiguous. Germline CDR1 KGHSH, CDR2 LQKENI. The CDR3 has 13 residues. V lost 1 base, J lost 5 bases, and 7 bases lay in between. In DNA, the CDR3 is TGTGCCAGCTCACCACGGCCCGGAGATACGCAGTATTTT. This translates into CASSPRPGDTQYF.

This sequence joins TRBV4-1 and TRBJ2-7; D unclear. Trimming cost V 0 bases and J 7 bases, with 13 bases left between them. The CDR3 extends over 14 amino acids. In germline, CDR1 is MGHRA, CDR2 YSYEKL. DNA for the CDR3: TGCGCCAGCAGCCAAGATCGGGCTTTCGGGGAGCAGTACTTC. Its protein product is CASSQDRAFGEQYF.

The CDR3 protein is CASSLRGQGYTF. The CDR3, as DNA: TGTGCCAGCAGCTTAAGGGGGCAGGGCTACACCTTC. This rearrangement joins TRBV5-4 to TRBJ1-2, with 7 bases fitting TRBD1. This CDR3 spans 12 amino acids. The V gene end was trimmed by 2 bases and the J gene end by 8 bases; junction bases not matched to a gene: 3. CDR1 and CDR2 (germline): SGHNT, YYREEE (reference sequence).